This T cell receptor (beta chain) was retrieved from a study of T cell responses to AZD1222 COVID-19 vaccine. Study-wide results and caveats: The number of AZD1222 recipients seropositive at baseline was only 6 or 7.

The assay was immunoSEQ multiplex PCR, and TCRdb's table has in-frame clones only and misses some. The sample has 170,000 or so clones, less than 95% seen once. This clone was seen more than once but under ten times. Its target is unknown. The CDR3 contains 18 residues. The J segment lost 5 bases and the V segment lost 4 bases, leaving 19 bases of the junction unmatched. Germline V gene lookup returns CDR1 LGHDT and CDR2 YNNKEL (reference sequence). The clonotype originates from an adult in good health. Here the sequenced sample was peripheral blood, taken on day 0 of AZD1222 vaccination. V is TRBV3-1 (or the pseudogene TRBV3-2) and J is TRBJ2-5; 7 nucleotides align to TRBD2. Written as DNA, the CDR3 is TGTGCCAGCAGCCTCGGGCCCACCCAGGGAGGGGCAAGGGAGACCCAGTACTTC. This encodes CASSLGPTQGGARETQYF.